These 8 T cell receptor beta chains were all obtained from the same sample, sequenced in a study of T cells in Graves' hyperthyroidism and ophthalmopathy. Amplification of TCR beta CDR3 regions was performed using RNA transcripts as template. HTBI primers were used for first-round RT-PCR of the TCR CDR3. TCRdb used MiXCR to reprocess the multiplex PCR reads, holding one entry per CDR3 protein. Of 500,000 to 650,000 distinct CDR3 sequences listed, 17% are singletons. Sequenced sample: blood. The receptors shown here come from a woman aged 18-35 years with Graves' ophthalmopathy.

This clonotype was counted between two and nine times. The rearrangement uses TRBV5-1 and TRBJ2-3; TRBD2 matches 13 bases. The V and J ends lost 4 bases and 4 bases, in that order; junction bases with no gene match: 12. The CDR3 covers 18 residues. The germline CDR1 and CDR2 sequences are SGHRS and YFSETQ. In DNA, the CDR3 is TGCGCCAGCAGCCTCGCCGGGACTAGCGGGACAGGGTCAGATACGCAGTATTTT. This translates into CASSLAGTSGTGSDTQYF.

This clonotype was recorded a few times. V is TRBV6-1 and J is TRBJ1-5; D remains ambiguous. V was clipped by 5 bases and J by 2 bases, with 10 bases between them. The CDR3 extends over 14 amino acids. The germline gives CDR1 MNHNS, CDR2 SASEGT. The CDR3 is CASSSRPGNQPQHF. Here the CDR3 DNA reads TGTGCCAGCAGTTCTCGGCCAGGCAATCAGCCCCAGCATTTT.

In the case of this clonotype: Possible read error: a much larger clone is one base away. The CDR3 sequence is CNASTGGSGTEAFF. The CDR3 coding sequence is TGCAATGCCTCGACGGGGGGATCAGGCACTGAAGCTTTCTTT. V and J are TRBV20-1 and TRBJ1-1; the D gene is possibly TRBD1 (5 bases). CDR3 size: 14 residues. CDR1 is DFQATT and CDR2 is SNEGSKA in the germline V gene (reference sequence).

This chain uses TRBV9 with TRBJ2-7, with D maybe TRBD1 (5 bases). The CDR3 is made up of 15 amino acids. Germline V gives CDR1 SGDLS, CDR2 YYNGEE. Trimming left V 6 bases short and J 4 bases short, with 20 bases between. The CDR3 is CASTKGVGNQYEQYF. The DNA for the CDR3 is TGTGCCAGCACCAAAGGGGTGGGGAATCAATACGAGCAGTACTTC.

This clonotype was detected ten times or more. The V gene is TRBV2, the J gene TRBJ1-5, with D perhaps TRBD1 (5 bases). The germline V gene encodes CDR1 SNHLY and CDR2 FYNNEI. V lost 0 bases to trimming and J lost 6 bases, with 12 bases between them. The CDR3 runs to 15 residues. The CDR3 sequence: CASSEAGQGFQPQHF. In DNA form, the CDR3 reads TGTGCCAGCAGTGAAGCGGGGCAGGGATTTCAGCCCCAGCATTTT. The entire variable domain, with the rest obtained from reference TRBV2 and TRBJ1-5, is as follows: EPEVTQTPSHQVTQMGQEVILRCVPISNHLYFYWYRQILGQKVEFLVSFYNNEISEKSEIFDDQFSVERPDGSNFTLKIRSTKLEDSAMYFCASSEAGQGFQPQHFGDGTRLSIL.

The chain uses TRBV9 and TRBJ2-1; 8 bases align to TRBD1. There are 15 residues in the CDR3. Germline assignment: CDR1 SGDLS and CDR2 YYNGEE. With V trimmed by 3 bases and J by 7 bases, 9 bases remained unmatched. The CDR3, as DNA: TGTGCCAGCAGCGCCCCAAGCCGGACAGGGAATGAGCAGTTCTTC. Its protein product is CASSAPSRTGNEQFF. Complete variable domain (other parts from reference TRBV9 and TRBJ2-1): DSGVTQTPKHLITATGQRVTLRCSPRSGDLSVYWYQQSLDQGLQFLIQYYNGEERAKGNILERFSAQQFPDLHSELNLSSLELGDSALYFCASSAPSRTGNEQFFGPGTRLTVL.

There are a few counts of this clonotype. The V and J genes are TRBV4-1 and TRBJ2-1, with D perhaps matching TRBD2 (5 bases). CDR3 length: 13 residues. CDR1 and CDR2 from the germline V gene are MGHRA and YSYEKL. V was cut by 5 bases and J by 9 bases, with 14 bases left in between. The CDR3 spells CASSSIESGEQFF. CDR3 bases: TGCGCCAGCAGCTCGATAGAAAGCGGTGAGCAGTTCTTC.

This clonotype was counted at least ten times. The V and J genes are TRBV12-3 or TRBV12-4 and TRBJ2-5, with D unresolved. V was pared by 7 bases and J by 0 bases, with 18 bases between. This CDR3 spans 16 amino acids. CDR3 coding DNA: TGTGCCAGCACCCTTATCGGGTCAGCCTACCAAGAGACCCAGTACTTC. Its translation is CASTLIGSAYQETQYF.